Each of the 27 T cell receptor beta chains below was sequenced from the same sample in a study of blood T cell repertoires in COVID-19. Assay: immunoSEQ multiplex PCR; the TCRdb copy retains only in-frame clones and omits some. This table holds fewer than 350,000 clones, approximately 84% found once. Material: peripheral blood. These receptor sequences come from a woman aged 25 to 39 who had recovered from COVID-19.

This sequence joins TRBV5-1 and TRBJ1-2, with 8 bases matching TRBD1. This CDR3 contains 15 residues. Per the germline V gene, CDR1 is SGHRS and CDR2 is YFSETQ. V lost 0 bases to trimming and J lost 5 bases; unmatched junction nucleotides: 6. CDR3 in DNA: TGCGCCAGCAGCTTGGCGCTACAGGGGGATTATGGCTACACCTTC. This encodes CASSLALQGDYGYTF. Drawing the rest from reference TRBV5-1 and TRBJ1-2, the complete variable domain is KAGVTQTPRYLIKTRGQQVTLSCSPISGHRSVSWYQQTPGQGLQFLFEYFSETQRNKGNFPGRFSGRQFSNSRSEMNVSTLELGDSALYLCASSLALQGDYGYTFGSGTRLTVV.

This sequence joins TRBV4-1 and TRBJ2-1; 9 nucleotides align to TRBD1. The CDR3 consists of 19 residues. Germline CDR1 is MGHRA and CDR2 is YSYEKL. The V gene end was trimmed by 0 bases and the J gene end by 4 bases; junction bases not matched to a gene: 13. The chain's CDR3 is CASSQDRPGQGRPYNEQFF. The CDR3 DNA sequence: TGCGCCAGCAGCCAAGATCGACCGGGACAGGGTCGCCCGTACAATGAGCAGTTCTTC.

The chain links TRBV2 to TRBJ2-3; 8 nucleotides match TRBD2. The J segment lost 0 bases and the V segment lost 7 bases, leaving 3 bases of the junction unmatched. The CDR3 sequence is 14 residues long. Germline CDR1 and CDR2: SNHLY and FYNNEI. CDR3 in DNA: TGTGCCAGCACTAGCGGGTCTAGCACAGATACGCAGTATTTT. This sequence encodes CASTSGSSTDTQYF. Based on the CDR3 plus reference TRBV2 and TRBJ2-3, the full variable domain is EPEVTQTPSHQVTQMGQEVILRCVPISNHLYFYWYRQILGQKVEFLVSFYNNEISEKSEIFDDQFSVERPDGSNFTLKIRSTKLEDSAMYFCASTSGSSTDTQYFGPGTRLTVL.

The CDR3 spells CASSRGSDGRNTGELFF. The CDR3 bases are TGTGCCAGCAGTCGTGGGTCGGACGGGAGGAACACCGGGGAGCTGTTTTTT. The J gene is TRBJ2-2, the V gene TRBV2; the D gene is possibly TRBD2 (6 bases). This CDR3 comprises 17 residues. Per the germline V gene, CDR1 is SNHLY and CDR2 is FYNNEI. V gave up 5 bases and J gave up 1 base, with 17 bases separating them.

The V and J genes are TRBV11-1 and TRBJ2-2; 9 bases line up with TRBD2. This CDR3 is 16 amino acids long. Trimming at V came to 5 bases and at J to 5 bases, leaving 9 bases not matched to a gene. Germline V gene sequence: CDR1 SGHAT, CDR2 FQDESV (reference sequence). The CDR3 DNA is TGTGCCAGCAGCCCGGGTAGCAGCGGGAGGACCGGGGAGCTGTTTTTT. Encoded protein: CASSPGSSGRTGELFF.

This clone was seen only a few times. The rearrangement joins TRBV14 to TRBJ1-1; D gene uncertain. Trimming took 5 bases from V and 0 from J, leaving 7 bases between them. CDR1 and CDR2 (germline): SGHDN, FVKESK. The CDR3 is 13 residues long. CDR3 sequence: CASSVSLNTEAFF. CDR3 coding DNA: TGTGCCAGCAGCGTTAGCCTGAACACTGAAGCTTTCTTT.

In the case of this clone: A junction boundary mismatches the germline segment, possibly from a read error. The gene calls are TRBV3-1 (or the pseudogene TRBV3-2) and TRBJ2-5; tentative D call: TRBD1 (7 bases). CDR1 and CDR2 from the germline V gene are LGHDT and YNNKEL (reference sequence). This CDR3 spans 15 amino acids. The CDR3 sequence: CASSQGPPGGTLLNF. Written as DNA, the CDR3 is TGTGCCAGCAGCCAAGGTCCACCAGGGGGGACCCTCCTAAACTTC.

The chain employs TRBV5-6 and TRBJ2-7; tentatively, D is TRBD2 (6 bases). The CDR3 has 11 amino acids. Per germline, CDR1 SGHDT and CDR2 YYEEEE. Trimming shortened V by 0 bases and J by 11 bases, and 9 bases separated the two germline ends. The CDR3: CASSLGRGEYF. The CDR3 nucleotides read TGTGCCAGCAGCTTGGGGCGGGGCGAGTACTTC.

The V gene is TRBV7-2, the J gene TRBJ1-6; unclear D gene. The CDR3 is 13 amino acids. The germline V gene has CDR1 SGHTA and CDR2 FQGNSA. The germline V and J ends were trimmed by 4 bases and 5 bases, with 6 bases remaining between them. CDR3 sequence: CASSSGDNSPLHF. For the CDR3, the DNA is TGTGCCAGCAGCTCCGGGGATAATTCACCCCTCCACTTT. Based on the CDR3 plus reference TRBV7-2 and TRBJ1-6, the full variable domain is GAGVSQSPSNKVTEKGKDVELRCDPISGHTALYWYRQSLGQGLEFLIYFQGNSAPDKSGLPSDRFSAERTGGSVSTLTIQRTQQEDSAVYLCASSSGDNSPLHFGNGTRLTVT.

The rearrangement uses TRBV12-3 or TRBV12-4 and TRBJ1-1; a possible D gene is TRBD1 (5 bases). CDR3 length: 13 residues. V lost 4 bases and J lost 0, with 6 bases in between. CDR3 nucleotide sequence: TGTGCCAGCAGTTGGGGCCTGAACACTGAAGCTTTCTTT. Residues: CASSWGLNTEAFF.

The chain is built from TRBV3-1 (or the pseudogene TRBV3-2) and TRBJ2-5; 8 bases map to TRBD1. The V gene's germline CDR1 is LGHDT and CDR2 YNNKEL (reference sequence). The CDR3 sequence is 14 residues long. V trimming: 8 bases; J trimming: 3 bases; junction bases outside the gene matches: 8. This chain's CDR3 is CASYNSGQEETQYF. The CDR3, as DNA: TGTGCCAGCTACAACTCGGGACAGGAAGAGACCCAGTACTTC.

The CDR3 is CASSPQGLKNIQYF. CDR3 DNA sequence: TGTGCCAGCTCACCCCAGGGGTTGAAAAACATTCAGTACTTC. This rearrangement joins TRBV18 to TRBJ2-4; possible D gene TRBD1, 6 bases. The V gene lost 3 bases and the J gene lost 4 bases, with 10 bases spanning the gap. The CDR3 extends over 14 amino acids. CDR1 and CDR2 from the germline V gene are KGHSH and LQKENI. Using reference TRBV18 and TRBJ2-4 for the parts outside the CDR3, the full variable domain is NAGVMQNPRHLVRRRGQEARLRCSPMKGHSHVYWYRQLPEEGLKFMVYLQKENIIDESGMPKERFSAEFPKEGPSILRIQQVVRGDSAAYFCASSPQGLKNIQYFGAGTRLSVL.

This clone has more than one count but fewer than ten. This chain links TRBV4-1 with TRBJ1-1; TRBD1 matches at 8 bases. Germline loops: CDR1 MGHRA, CDR2 YSYEKL. V lost 2 bases, J lost 5 bases, and 7 bases stayed unmatched. This CDR3 is 15 amino acids long. CDR3 DNA: TGCGCCAGCAGCCAACCCCCACAGGGGGTAACTGAAGCTTTCTTT. Its protein is CASSQPPQGVTEAFF.

The chain uses TRBV3-1 (or the pseudogene TRBV3-2) and TRBJ1-2, with D possibly matching TRBD1 (6 bases). The CDR3 loop spans 13 amino acids. The V gene lost 1 base and the J gene lost 8 bases, with 11 bases spanning the gap. The V gene's germline CDR1 is LGHDT and CDR2 YNNKEL (reference sequence). The CDR3, as DNA: TGTGCCAGCAGCCAAGGCAAGGGGGAAGGCTACACCTTC. Encoded protein: CASSQGKGEGYTF.

Comments on this clone: The sample has other DNA sequences that encode this CDR3 too. The CDR3 DNA is TGTGCCAGCAGTCGGACAGGGGGCTCGTACGAGCAGTACTTC. This encodes CASSRTGGSYEQYF. V and J are TRBV27 and TRBJ2-7, with 11 bases fitting TRBD1. The germline CDR1 and CDR2 sequences are MNHEY and SMNVEV (reference sequence). J gave up 4 bases and V 5 bases, and 4 bases lay outside the gene matches. CDR3 length: 14 amino acids.

The rearrangement links TRBV28 to TRBJ1-5; 8 positions agree with TRBD1. V shed 5 bases, J shed 4 bases, and the junction held 10 bases outside the gene matches. CDR3 length: 16 amino acids. Per germline, CDR1 MDHEN and CDR2 SYDVKM. CDR3 bases: TGTGCCAGCAGTCCCTTCGGACAGGGCCAAAATCAGCCCCAGCATTTT. This codes for CASSPFGQGQNQPQHF.

This clone was seen once. This chain joins TRBV6-2 or TRBV6-3 and TRBJ2-5; weak D call: TRBD2 (6 bases). V was trimmed by 0 bases and J by 5 bases, leaving 25 bases between them. The CDR3 contains 19 residues. Per the germline V gene, CDR1 is MNHEY and CDR2 is SVGEGT. CDR3 residues: CASSYSRRAYSNPPETQYF. CDR3 in DNA: TGTGCCAGCAGTTACTCGAGGAGGGCTTACTCAAACCCACCCGAGACCCAGTACTTC.

There are a few counts of this clone. This sequence joins TRBV10-1 and TRBJ1-1; D may be TRBD1 (5 bases). The CDR3 covers 13 residues. V lost 6 bases and J 1 base, leaving 9 bases between the germline ends. Germline V gives CDR1 WNHNN, CDR2 SYGVQD (reference sequence). CDR3 residues: CASRGGANTEAFF. Here the CDR3 DNA reads TGCGCCAGCAGAGGAGGGGCGAACACTGAAGCTTTCTTT.

This clone showed up just a few times. This chain links TRBV24-1 with TRBJ2-3, with D hard to call. The germline CDR1 and CDR2 sequences are KGHDR and SFDVKD. V gave up 7 bases and J gave up 6 bases, with 7 bases separating them. The CDR3 is 11 amino acids. CDR3: CATSYRDTQYF. Written as DNA, the CDR3 is TGTGCCACCAGCTACCGGGATACGCAGTATTTT.

This chain links TRBV6-5 with TRBJ2-2, with 7 bases identical to TRBD1. J was trimmed by 5 bases and V by 6 bases; bases with no gene match: 3. This CDR3 spans 13 amino acids. Germline CDR1 MNHEY, CDR2 SVGAGI. The CDR3 loop is CASRKTGTGELFF. CDR3 DNA: TGTGCCAGCAGAAAGACAGGGACCGGGGAGCTGTTTTTT.

The table lists this clone with a few counts. V usage is TRBV27 and J usage is TRBJ1-5, with D possibly being TRBD1 (5 bases). The CDR3 has 14 residues. The germline V gene encodes CDR1 MNHEY and CDR2 SMNVEV (reference sequence). Trimming took off 2 bases at V and 3 bases at J, with 8 bases between the two ends. CDR3 bases: TGTGCCAGCAGTTTAGGGGCCGACAATCAGCCCCAGCATTTT. Its translation is CASSLGADNQPQHF.

The V call is TRBV9, the J call TRBJ2-7, with TRBD1 as a possible D gene (6 bases). Trimming shortened V by 4 bases and J by 2 bases, and 16 bases separated the two germline ends. Germline V gene lookup returns CDR1 SGDLS and CDR2 YYNGEE. This CDR3 spans 15 amino acids. The CDR3 loop is CASSTTGTPTYEQYF. CDR3 nucleotide sequence: TGTGCCAGCAGCACAACCGGGACACCCACCTACGAGCAGTACTTC.

V is TRBV5-1 and J is TRBJ2-1; TRBD1 matches at 10 bases. V lost 6 bases and J lost 3; bases outside the gene matches: 6. CDR1 and CDR2 (germline): SGHRS, YFSETQ. This CDR3 comprises 15 residues. The CDR3 region has the DNA TGCGCCAGCACTTCCAGGACAGGGGGCTACAATGAGCAGTTCTTC. Translated, it gives CASTSRTGGYNEQFF. Looking up the rest from reference TRBV5-1 and TRBJ2-1 gives the full variable domain: KAGVTQTPRYLIKTRGQQVTLSCSPISGHRSVSWYQQTPGQGLQFLFEYFSETQRNKGNFPGRFSGRQFSNSRSEMNVSTLELGDSALYLCASTSRTGGYNEQFFGPGTRLTVL.

The CDR3 spells CSVEGTGAMNTEAFF. For the CDR3, the DNA is TGCAGCGTTGAGGGGACAGGGGCTATGAACACTGAAGCTTTCTTT. The genes are TRBV29-1 and TRBJ1-1; TRBD1 agrees at 10 bases. The CDR3 totals 15 residues. The ends lost 3 bases at V and 0 bases at J; junction bases unmatched: 4. In germline, CDR1 is SQVTM, CDR2 ANQGSEA. The whole variable domain, filled in from reference TRBV29-1 and TRBJ1-1, reads SAVISQKPSRDICQRGTSLTIQCQVDSQVTMMFWYRQQPGQSLTLIATANQGSEATYESGFVIDKFPISRPNLTFSTLTVSNMSPEDSSIYLCSVEGTGAMNTEAFFGQGTRLTVV.

V usage is TRBV28 and J usage is TRBJ1-4, with D perhaps TRBD1 (5 bases). This CDR3 is built from 14 residues. V was pared by 6 bases and J by 0 bases, with 8 bases between. From germline, CDR1 is MDHEN and CDR2 SYDVKM. The CDR3 sequence is CASSVGATNEKLFF. CDR3 coding DNA: TGTGCCAGCAGCGTAGGGGCAACTAATGAAAAACTGTTTTTT.

The chain employs TRBV28 and TRBJ2-7; TRBD1 is a possible D gene (6 bases). The CDR3 extends over 13 amino acids. The V end was cut by 5 bases, the J end by 7 bases, with 15 bases between. CDR1 is MDHEN and CDR2 is SYDVKM in the germline V gene. CDR3 bases: TGTGCCAGCAGTCGTCCAGGGGCTTGGGAGCAGTACTTC. Protein: CASSRPGAWEQYF.

The J gene is TRBJ2-3, the V gene TRBV6-5; possibly TRBD2 for D (5 bases). This CDR3 is built from 15 residues. CDR1 and CDR2 (germline): MNHEY, SVGAGI. Between the trimmed V and J ends, which lost 3 bases and 1 base, there was a span of 11 bases. CDR3 in amino acids: CASSYEGGRTDTQYF. CDR3 DNA: TGTGCCAGCAGTTATGAGGGCGGCCGCACAGATACGCAGTATTTT.